This TCR beta chain stems from a study of cytomegalovirus exposure and HLA in healthy donors. Study-wide results and caveats: Sequencing probably produced one cluster of sequence variants that were highly shared. In a later analysis, at a false discovery rate of 0.05, over 15,000 TCR beta sequences were associated with HLA alleles.

The germline V gene has CDR1 LNHDA and CDR2 SQIVND (reference sequence). The CDR3 runs to 13 residues. V gave up 10 bases and J gave up 5 bases, with 17 bases separating them. As concerns this clone: Its target is not known.

PCR used 60 Vbeta primers and 13 Jbeta primers. Only in-frame clones appear in the TCRdb table, and some are missing; sequencing was by immunoSEQ multiplex PCR. Recorded here are about 140,000 clones; the top ten clones represent approximately 2%. Input material: PBMCs. The receptor comes from a woman aged 18-35 years in good health and CMV-seronegative. The chain has TRBV19 and TRBJ1-1; no clear D. The CDR3 loop is CAILNGPGTEAFF. CDR3 DNA sequence: TGTGCCATTCTTAACGGGCCGGGAACTGAAGCTTTCTTT.